These 11 T cell receptor beta chains came from one sample sequenced in a study of CD8+ T cells in alopecia areata. As the sequencing template, cDNA was produced by extracting RNA and reverse transcribing it. TCRdb keeps only in-frame clones here, not all; method: immunoSEQ multiplex PCR. The top ten hold under 12% of the sample, which has 120,000 or so clones, about 51% seen once. The sequencing input was NKG2D-low CD8+ T cells sorted from blood. The receptor set was obtained from a human donor with alopecia areata.

Here the CDR3 reads CASSLGEGAGADTQYF. Here the CDR3 DNA reads TGTGCCAGCAGCCTCGGTGAGGGCGCAGGGGCAGATACGCAGTATTTT. The rearrangement links TRBV5-4 to TRBJ2-3; D is possibly TRBD1 (6 bases). Trimming took off 4 bases at V and 4 bases at J, with 19 bases between the two ends. This CDR3 comprises 16 residues. CDR1 is SGHNT and CDR2 is YYREEE in the germline V gene (reference sequence).

This clone appeared once. The CDR3 DNA is TGCAGCGTTGAAGATCGGCAGAGCTCCTACAATGAGCAGTTCTTC. As protein: CSVEDRQSSYNEQFF. The chain links TRBV29-1 to TRBJ2-1; D gene uncertain. The length of the CDR3 is 15 residues. Trimming stripped 0 bases from V and 0 bases from J, with 9 bases between. The germline gives CDR1 SQVTM, CDR2 ANQGSEA.

This chain connects TRBV29-1 to TRBJ1-2; the D is unclear. This CDR3 is 13 amino acids long. With 1 base removed from V and 4 bases from J, the gap between germline ends came to 10 bases. In germline, CDR1 is SQVTM, CDR2 ANQGSEA. The CDR3 region is CSVEVPESYGYTF. Written as DNA, the CDR3 is TGCAGCGTTGAAGTACCAGAGTCCTATGGCTACACCTTC.

This clone was recorded once. The chain joins TRBV27 to TRBJ1-2, with D unresolved. CDR3 length equals 13 residues. CDR1 and CDR2 from the germline V gene are MNHEY and SMNVEV (reference sequence). The V and J ends lost 5 bases and 7 bases respectively, with 14 bases between them. This CDR3 reads CASSPNVELGYTF. In DNA form, the CDR3 reads TGTGCCAGCAGTCCCAATGTAGAACTTGGCTACACCTTC.

The CDR3: CAWSGVSAEQFF. The CDR3 nucleotides read TGTGCCTGGAGTGGTGTTAGCGCCGAGCAGTTCTTC. The rearrangement joins TRBV30 to TRBJ2-1; TRBD2 might be the D (5 bases). The CDR3 has 12 residues. Trimming pared 1 base from V and 10 bases from J, leaving 11 bases between. Germline V lookup: CDR1 GTSNPN, CDR2 SVGIG (reference sequence).

J is TRBJ1-1 and V is TRBV29-1, with D tentatively TRBD1 (5 bases). Germline lookup yields CDR1 SQVTM and CDR2 ANQGSEA. V was clipped by 3 bases and J by 5 bases, with 22 bases between them. This CDR3 has 16 residues. The DNA for the CDR3 is TGCAGCGTTGAGGGGGTCGATTGGGGGTTGGAGACTGAAGCTTTCTTT. Its translation is CSVEGVDWGLETEAFF.

J is TRBJ1-3 and V is TRBV2; weak D call: TRBD1 (6 bases). This CDR3 has 15 residues. Trimming cost V 0 bases and J 4 bases, with 10 bases left between them. CDR1 is SNHLY, CDR2 FYNNEI, per germline. Here the CDR3 DNA reads TGTGCCAGCAGTGAAGCAGGGGGGAGAGGAAACACCATATATTTT. This gives the protein CASSEAGGRGNTIYF.

This clone showed up just a few times. Other DNA sequences within the sample encode an identical CDR3. This rearrangement joins TRBV5-4 to TRBJ2-7, with D unresolved. Germline CDR1 is SGHNT and CDR2 is YYREEE (reference sequence). V was cut by 0 bases and J by 2 bases, with 9 bases left in between. The CDR3 spans 14 residues. CDR3 in DNA: TGTGCCAGCAGCTTGGATGGTGGAACCTACGAGCAGTACTTC. Protein: CASSLDGGTYEQYF.

A single count supports this clone. The chain recombines TRBV4-1 with TRBJ2-2, with D unclear. CDR1 and CDR2 (germline): MGHRA, YSYEKL. V lost 1 base and J 1 base, leaving 7 bases between the germline ends. This CDR3 has 15 amino acids. CDR3 protein: CASSQALENTGELFF. For the CDR3, the DNA is TGCGCCAGCAGCCAAGCCCTCGAGAACACCGGGGAGCTGTTTTTT.

This chain's CDR3 is CSAGDPLANTGELFF. The CDR3 DNA sequence: TGCAGCGCTGGAGACCCGCTAGCGAACACCGGGGAGCTGTTTTTT. This chain joins TRBV29-1 and TRBJ2-2, with D uncertain. The CDR3 contains 15 residues. Trimming took 7 bases from V and 0 from J, leaving 15 bases between them. The germline V gene encodes CDR1 SQVTM and CDR2 ANQGSEA.

CDR3 sequence: CASMSLNEQFF. The CDR3 coding sequence is TGTGCCAGCATGAGTCTTAATGAGCAGTTCTTC. This chain links TRBV27 with TRBJ2-1; no clear D. Germline loops: CDR1 MNHEY, CDR2 SMNVEV (reference sequence). This CDR3 spans 11 amino acids. V gave up 7 bases and J gave up 7 bases, with 8 bases separating them.